This TCR beta chain stems from a study of OX40 agonist ivuxolimab in advanced cancers. Study at large: Three patients got partial responses; one had hepatocellular carcinoma and two had cutaneous melanoma.

Blood draws occurred at baseline, cycle 4 day 1, and cycle 7 day 1. TCRdb keeps only in-frame clones here, not all; method: immunoSEQ multiplex PCR. The sample has some 77,000 clones, around 83% seen once. Germline V gives CDR1 MDHEN, CDR2 SYDVKM. The CDR3 consists of 15 residues. The V end was cut by 6 bases, the J end by 0 bases, with 15 bases between. The sequence was collected from an adult with an advanced solid tumor such as melanoma, head and neck, liver or kidney cancer. V gene TRBV28 combines with J gene TRBJ2-7; D may be TRBD2 (6 bases). The sample in question was CD4+ or CD8+ T cells sorted from blood, obtained in a trial of the OX40 agonist ivuxolimab. The CDR3 loop reads CASRGGLTISYEQYF. As DNA, the CDR3 is TGTGCCAGCAGGGGAGGACTTACCATCTCCTACGAGCAGTACTTC.